The TCR beta chain under discussion was sequenced for a study of shared clonotypes between healthy human individuals. V was shortened by 2 bases and J by 4 bases, with 6 bases between the two germline ends. The CDR3 loop spans 13 amino acids. Germline assignment: CDR1 GTSNPN and CDR2 SVGIG (reference sequence). The method was immunoSEQ multiplex PCR; TCRdb's version includes in-frame clones alone and lacks a portion of them. Among roughly 2.6 million clones listed, approximately 92% were seen once. The clonotype originates from a man aged 18 to 29 in good health. The sequenced sample consisted of naive CD4+ T cells sorted from blood. Indicated subset: CD45RA+ positively selected. The chain links TRBV30 to TRBJ2-6; D remains ambiguous. CDR3 nucleotides: TGTGCCTGGAGTATCACCGGGGCCAACGTCCTGACTTTC. Translated, it gives CAWSITGANVLTF.